What follows are 3 T cell receptor beta chains derived from one specimen sequenced in a study of T-cell memory formation after mild COVID-19. TCRdb independently ran MiXCR on the 5' RACE reads; one entry per CDR3 protein. The sample contains 400,000 or so distinct CDR3 sequences, about 19% of which appear only once. The source material was PBMCs or a T cell subset sorted from them (not recorded which). These receptors all come from an adult woman who had mild COVID-19 (a few samples of this study predate the infection). Cell type and time point are not known.

This clonotype was seen more than once but under ten times. The chain links TRBV6-5 to TRBJ1-2; 10 bases map to TRBD1. The CDR3 covers 16 residues. The germline V gene has CDR1 MNHEY and CDR2 SVGAGI. V lost 4 bases, J lost 5 bases, and 10 bases stayed unmatched. The CDR3 loop reads CASSWMDRGMEYGYTF. CDR3 coding DNA: TGTGCCAGCAGTTGGATGGACAGGGGGATGGAATATGGCTACACCTTC.

This clonotype has just a few counts. V gene TRBV6-5 combines with J gene TRBJ2-5; 13 nucleotides line up with TRBD2. J lost 2 bases, V lost 2 bases, and 2 bases had no gene match. The length of the CDR3 is 16 residues. Germline values: CDR1 MNHEY, CDR2 SVGAGI. DNA of the CDR3: TGTGCCAGCAGTTACGGACTAGCGGGAGAACAAGAGACCCAGTACTTC. Protein product: CASSYGLAGEQETQYF.

The rearrangement links TRBV21-1 to TRBJ2-7; TRBD1 is the table's D call and was not checked against the DNA. TRBV21-1 is flagged as a pseudogene. CDR3 length equals 15 residues. This chain's CDR3 is CASSKSGGQNYEQYF. For the CDR3, the DNA is TGTGCCAGCAGCAAAAGCGGGGGACAGAACTACGAGCAGTACTTC.